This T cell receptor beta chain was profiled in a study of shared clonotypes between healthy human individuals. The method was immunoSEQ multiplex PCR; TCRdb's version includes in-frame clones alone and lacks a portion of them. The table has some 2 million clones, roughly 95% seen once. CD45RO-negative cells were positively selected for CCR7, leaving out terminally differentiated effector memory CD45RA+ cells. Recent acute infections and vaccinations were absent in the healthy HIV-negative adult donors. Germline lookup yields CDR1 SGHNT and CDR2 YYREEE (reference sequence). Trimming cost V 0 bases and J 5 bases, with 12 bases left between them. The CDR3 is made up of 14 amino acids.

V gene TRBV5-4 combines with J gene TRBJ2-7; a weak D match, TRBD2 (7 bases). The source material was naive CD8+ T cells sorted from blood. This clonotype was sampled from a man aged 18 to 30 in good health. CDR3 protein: CASSLEEGGDEQYF. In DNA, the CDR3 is TGTGCCAGCAGCTTGGAGGAAGGGGGGGACGAGCAGTACTTC.